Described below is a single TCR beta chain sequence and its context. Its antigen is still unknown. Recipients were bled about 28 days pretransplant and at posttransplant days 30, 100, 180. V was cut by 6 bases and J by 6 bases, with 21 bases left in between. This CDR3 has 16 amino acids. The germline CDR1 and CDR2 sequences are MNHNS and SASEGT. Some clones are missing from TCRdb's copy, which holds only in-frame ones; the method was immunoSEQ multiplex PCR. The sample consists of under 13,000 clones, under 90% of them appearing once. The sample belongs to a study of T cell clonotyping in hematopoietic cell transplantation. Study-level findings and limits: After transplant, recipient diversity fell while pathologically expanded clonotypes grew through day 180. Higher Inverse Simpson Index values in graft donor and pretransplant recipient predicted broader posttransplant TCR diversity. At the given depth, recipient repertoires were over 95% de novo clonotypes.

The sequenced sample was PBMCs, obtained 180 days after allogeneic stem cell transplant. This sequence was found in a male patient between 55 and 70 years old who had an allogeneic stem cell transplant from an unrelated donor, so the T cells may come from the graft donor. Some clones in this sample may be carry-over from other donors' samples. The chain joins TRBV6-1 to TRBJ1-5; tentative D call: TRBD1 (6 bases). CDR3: CASREQGISGGQPQHF. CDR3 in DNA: TGTGCCAGCAGGGAACAGGGTATCTCGGGGGGTCAGCCCCAGCATTTT.